Listed below are T cell receptor beta chains from one sample, sequenced in a study of blood T cell repertoires in COVID-19. TCRdb's copy holds only in-frame clones and misses some; the assay was immunoSEQ multiplex PCR. The table shows roughly 250,000 clones, with 87% occurring only once. The sequenced sample consisted of PBMCs or T cells enriched from blood (not recorded which). The receptors were sampled from a woman in her twenties or thirties with acute COVID-19. The CDR3 runs from the conserved cysteine through the conserved F or W. The D gene is left open where the match is weak. Size values are once, few and many counts, or a class for expanded clones, and some rows have none.

D,J,size,V,CDR3,DNA
.,TRBJ1-2,.,TRBV7-9,CASSLGHPNYGYTF,TGTGCCAGCAGCTTAGGGCACCCTAACTATGGCTACACCTTC
.,TRBJ1-5,.,TRBV19,CASSNSANQPQHF,TGTGCCAGTAGTAACAGTGCTAATCAGCCCCAGCATTTT
.,TRBJ1-2,.,TRBV28,CASGIHNRVGYTF,TGTGCCAGCGGAATACACAACAGGGTTGGCTACACCTTC
.,TRBJ2-2,.,TRBV7-9,CASSRRETGELFF,TGTGCCAGCAGCCGCCGGGAAACCGGGGAGCTGTTTTTT
.,TRBJ2-2,.,TRBV19,CASSIESLNTGELFF,TGTGCCAGTAGTATCGAGTCCTTGAACACCGGGGAGCTGTTTTTT
.,TRBJ2-1,.,TRBV12-5,CASGPNYSAGEQFF,TGTGCTAGTGGTCCCAATTATTCCGCAGGTGAGCAGTTCTTC
TRBD1,TRBJ1-1,.,TRBV27,CASSFDRDTEAFF,TGTGCCAGCAGTTTTGACAGGGACACTGAAGCTTTCTTT
.,TRBJ2-1,.,TRBV6-2/TRBV6-3,CASSYAGQDQQFF,TGTGCCAGCAGTTACGCCGGCCAGGATCAGCAGTTCTTC
.,TRBJ2-7,few,TRBV21-1,CASTGPGLAYCEQYF,TGTGCCAGCACGGGGCCGGGACTAGCGTATTGCGAGCAGTACTTC
.,TRBJ1-2,.,TRBV4-2,CASSQVRAQGYNYGYTF,TGTGCCAGCAGCCAAGTACGCGCACAGGGATATAACTATGGCTACACCTTC
.,TRBJ1-4,.,TRBV3-1/TRBV3-2,CASSQEGLGRGEKLFF,TGTGCCAGCAGCCAAGAGGGACTAGGGAGGGGTGAAAAACTGTTTTTT
.,TRBJ1-5,.,TRBV5-6,CASSLSRGDQPQHF,TGTGCCAGCAGCTTGTCCAGGGGCGATCAGCCCCAGCATTTT
.,TRBJ2-2,.,TRBV4-1,CASSHGGRESGELFF,TGCGCCAGCAGCCATGGGGGCAGGGAGTCCGGGGAGCTGTTTTTT
TRBD2,TRBJ2-3,.,TRBV5-1,CASSLNTGGGTDTQYF,TGCGCCAGCAGCCTCAACACGGGGGGTGGCACAGATACGCAGTATTTT
TRBD1,TRBJ1-6,few,TRBV30,CAWSATGSNSPLHF,TGTGCCTGGAGTGCGACAGGGAGTAATTCACCCCTCCACTTT
TRBD2,TRBJ2-1,.,TRBV5-4,CASSRGSTEQFF,TGTGCCAGCAGCCGCGGGAGTACAGAGCAGTTCTTC
TRBD2,TRBJ2-7,.,TRBV28,CASQAPGLADLEQYF,TGTGCCAGCCAGGCGCCGGGACTAGCGGACCTGGAGCAGTACTTC
TRBD1,TRBJ1-4,.,TRBV7-9,CASSFDRVLFF,TGTGCCAGCAGCTTCGACAGGGTACTGTTTTTT
.,TRBJ1-6,few,TRBV14,CASSQVGGNSPLHF,TGTGCCAGCAGCCAAGTGGGCGGGAATTCACCCCTCCACTTT
.,TRBJ1-6,.,TRBV5-1,CASSLDYSPLHF,TGCGCCAGCAGCTTGGACTACTCACCCCTCCACTTT
.,TRBJ1-2,.,TRBV28,CASSLQVPSGGYTF,TGTGCCAGCAGTTTGCAGGTTCCAAGCGGTGGCTACACCTTC
.,TRBJ2-2,.,TRBV15,CATSRDRAHTGELFF,TGTGCCACCAGCAGAGACAGGGCCCACACCGGGGAGCTGTTTTTT
TRBD2,TRBJ2-1,.,TRBV14,CASSLGLAGNNEQFF,TGTGCCAGCAGCCTGGGACTAGCGGGGAACAATGAGCAGTTCTTC
.,TRBJ2-2,few,TRBV19,CAIKSGANTGELFF,TGTGCCATTAAATCCGGGGCGAACACCGGGGAGCTGTTTTTT
.,TRBJ2-5,.,TRBV28,CATEAGSWVAQYF,TGTGCCACCGAGGCCGGGAGCTGGGTGGCCCAGTACTTC
.,TRBJ1-5,.,TRBV4-2,CASSQGRGDNQPQHF,TGTGCCAGCAGCCAAGGTCGGGGGGACAATCAGCCCCAGCATTTT
TRBD2,TRBJ2-1,once,TRBV27,CATKPGLAANEQFF,TGTGCCACCAAGCCGGGACTAGCGGCCAATGAGCAGTTCTTC
.,TRBJ2-5,.,TRBV28,CASSARNQETQYF,TGTGCCAGCAGTGCCAGGAACCAAGAGACCCAGTACTTC
TRBD1,TRBJ1-1,.,TRBV5-4,CASSLGQGEAFF,TGTGCCAGCAGCTTGGGACAGGGGGAAGCTTTCTTT
TRBD2,TRBJ2-5,.,TRBV12-5,CASGSPGGLTETQYF,TGTGCTAGTGGTTCTCCGGGGGGGCTAACTGAGACCCAGTACTTC
.,TRBJ1-5,.,TRBV4-1,CASSQGENLYQPQHF,TGCGCCAGCAGCCAAGGTGAGAATCTTTATCAGCCCCAGCATTTT
.,TRBJ2-3,once,TRBV24-1,CATSDLGRGGGTDTQYF,TGTGCCACCAGTGATTTAGGGCGGGGAGGAGGCACAGATACGCAGTATTTT
.,TRBJ1-3,.,TRBV5-4,CASSLGASSGNTIYF,TGTGCCAGCAGCTTGGGGGCGTCCTCTGGAAACACCATATATTTT
.,TRBJ1-1,.,TRBV5-1,CASSPGRTMNTEAFF,TGCGCCAGCAGCCCGGGACGGACTATGAACACTGAAGCTTTCTTT
.,TRBJ2-3,once,TRBV27,CASSSRTPSRTQYF,TGTGCCAGCAGTTCCAGGACACCTTCGAGAACGCAGTATTTT
.,TRBJ2-7,.,TRBV18,CASSPPTGTSSYEQYF,TGTGCCAGCTCACCTCCAACGGGGACAAGCTCCTACGAGCAGTACTTC
.,TRBJ2-7,.,TRBV28,CASSLDYEQYF,TGTGCCAGCTCGCTAGACTACGAGCAGTACTTC
.,TRBJ2-7,.,TRBV7-2,CASSLVRTSPYEQYF,TGTGCCAGCAGCTTAGTCAGGACAAGCCCCTACGAGCAGTACTTC
TRBD2,TRBJ2-5,.,TRBV3-1/TRBV3-2,CASSQLTSGGGSQYF,TGTGCCAGCAGCCAACTGACTAGCGGGGGCGGGTCCCAGTACTTC
.,TRBJ1-1,.,TRBV27,CASSLGSGNRIRGTEAFF,TGTGCCAGCAGTTTGGGTTCGGGGAATCGCATTCGTGGGACTGAAGCTTTCTTT
TRBD2,TRBJ2-1,.,TRBV4-3,CASSQDLGLAGGSSYNEQFF,TGCGCCAGCAGCCAAGACTTGGGACTAGCGGGAGGGAGCTCCTACAATGAGCAGTTCTTC
TRBD1,TRBJ1-5,once,TRBV2,CASRIRDRMYSNQPQHF,TGTGCCAGCAGAATCCGGGACAGGATGTATAGCAATCAGCCCCAGCATTTT
.,TRBJ1-2,.,TRBV9,CASSVELGDGYTF,TGTGCCAGCAGCGTAGAATTAGGGGATGGCTACACCTTC
TRBD2,TRBJ2-7,.,TRBV10-3,CATKTQIAGTYEQYF,TGTGCCACCAAGACCCAAATAGCGGGGACCTACGAGCAGTACTTC
.,TRBJ1-1,.,TRBV5-1,CASSLWAGLTSEAFF,TGCGCCAGCAGCTTGTGGGCAGGCCTAACTTCTGAAGCTTTCTTT
TRBD2,TRBJ2-3,.,TRBV9,CASSVAIGRSTDTQYF,TGTGCCAGCAGCGTAGCCATCGGGAGGAGCACAGATACGCAGTATTTT
.,TRBJ2-1,.,TRBV7-9,CASSLAGAVSYNEQFF,TGTGCCAGCAGCTTAGCGGGAGCAGTCTCCTACAATGAGCAGTTCTTC
TRBD1,TRBJ2-1,.,TRBV12-3/TRBV12-4,CASRQGVYNEQFF,TGTGCCAGCAGACAGGGGGTATACAATGAGCAGTTCTTC
TRBD1,TRBJ1-1,.,TRBV5-1,CASSLQGQMNTEAFF,TGCGCCAGCAGCCTACAGGGACAGATGAACACTGAAGCTTTCTTT
TRBD2,TRBJ2-1,once,TRBV11-2,CASSSAGGSYNEQFF,TGTGCCAGCAGCTCGGCGGGAGGGTCCTACAATGAGCAGTTCTTC
.,TRBJ1-6,.,TRBV7-2,CASSPDSNSPLHF,TGTGCCAGCAGCCCGGACAGCAATTCACCCCTCCACTTT